The present entry profiles one TCR beta chain with its context. This entry is derived from a study of blood T cell repertoires in COVID-19. Study-wide background: PBMCs, B-cell-depleted T cells, or T cells were the source of the cDNA or gDNA that made up the material.

V was trimmed by 1 base and J by 2 bases, leaving 8 bases between them. The CDR3 loop spans 14 amino acids. Germline lookup yields CDR1 SGHTA and CDR2 FQGNSA. How the authors handled the data: Reference gene primer amplification yielded estimated nucleated cell counts. Sequencing was performed with immunoSEQ multiplex PCR; in TCRdb, only in-frame clones are kept and a portion is missing. Clone size and V and J calls were adopted from that table, with D and trimming inferred from the DNA. Among over 200,000 clones listed, roughly nine tenths were seen once. This chain uses TRBV7-2 with TRBJ2-5; D is uncertain. Sequencing was carried out using peripheral blood. This receptor was identified in a man aged 55 to 70 who had recovered from COVID-19. The CDR3: CASSLGSRQETQYF. CDR3 nucleotide sequence: TGTGCCAGCAGCTTAGGGTCCAGACAAGAGACCCAGTACTTC. Based on the CDR3 plus reference TRBV7-2 and TRBJ2-5, the full variable domain is GAGVSQSPSNKVTEKGKDVELRCDPISGHTALYWYRQSLGQGLEFLIYFQGNSAPDKSGLPSDRFSAERTGGSVSTLTIQRTQQEDSAVYLCASSLGSRQETQYFGPGTRLLVL.